What follows describes a single TCR beta chain. Primers for the PCR totalled 60 Vbeta and 13 Jbeta. TCRdb's copy holds only in-frame clones and misses some; the assay was immunoSEQ multiplex PCR. The table lists about 64,000 clones, around 86% of them singletons. The record originates from a study of cytomegalovirus exposure and HLA in healthy donors. This CDR3 region has 18 residues. The V gene lost 0 bases and the J gene lost 1 base, with 19 bases spanning the gap. Germline values: CDR1 SGHTS, CDR2 YDEGEE. The chain joins TRBV5-8 to TRBJ1-1; D uncertain. The sequenced material came from PBMCs. The receptor was isolated from a female donor in good health and CMV-seronegative. The CDR3 DNA reads TGTGCCAGCAGCTTGGTTACGGGATCCCGGGAGTGGAACACTGAAGCTTTCTTT. This sequence encodes CASSLVTGSREWNTEAFF.